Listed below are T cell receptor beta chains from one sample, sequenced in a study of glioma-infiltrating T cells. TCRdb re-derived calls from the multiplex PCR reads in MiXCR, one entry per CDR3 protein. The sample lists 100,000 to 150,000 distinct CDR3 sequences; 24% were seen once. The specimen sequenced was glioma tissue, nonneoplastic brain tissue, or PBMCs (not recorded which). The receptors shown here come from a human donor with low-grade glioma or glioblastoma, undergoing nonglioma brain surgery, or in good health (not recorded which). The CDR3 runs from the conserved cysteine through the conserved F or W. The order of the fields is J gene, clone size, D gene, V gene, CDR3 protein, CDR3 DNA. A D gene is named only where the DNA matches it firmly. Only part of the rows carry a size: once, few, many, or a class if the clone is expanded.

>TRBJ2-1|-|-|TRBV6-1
CASRPDWGRFEQFF
TGTGCCAGCAGGCCGGACTGGGGGCGCTTTGAGCAGTTCTTC
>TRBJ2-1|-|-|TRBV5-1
CASSLERPYNEQFF
TGCGCCAGCAGCTTAGAGCGGCCCTACAATGAGCAGTTCTTC
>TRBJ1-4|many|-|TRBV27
CASSSSRGIQLFF
TGTGCCAGCAGTTCCTCCCGGGGAATACAACTGTTTTTT
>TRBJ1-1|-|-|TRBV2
CASSRGVANTEAFF
TGTGCCAGCAGTCGGGGGGTAGCGAACACTGAAGCTTTCTTT
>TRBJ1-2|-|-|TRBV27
CATSDLRFGGYTF
TGTGCCACCAGTGATTTGCGGTTCGGAGGCTACACCTTC
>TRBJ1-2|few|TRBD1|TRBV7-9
CASSPGTGSSNYGYTF
TGTGCCAGCAGCCCGGGGACAGGGAGTTCGAACTATGGCTACACCTTC
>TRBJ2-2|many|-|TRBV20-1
CSAGDGGNTGELFF
TGCAGTGCCGGAGATGGAGGGAACACCGGGGAGCTGTTTTTT
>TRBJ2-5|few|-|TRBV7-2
CASSPRGGETQYF
TGTGCCAGCAGTCCTAGAGGGGGAGAGACCCAGTACTTC
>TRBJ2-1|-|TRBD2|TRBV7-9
CASRNSGANEQFF
TGTGCCAGCCGTAATAGCGGGGCGAATGAGCAGTTCTTC
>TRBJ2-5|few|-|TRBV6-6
CASSYDGGQETQYF
TGTGCCAGCAGTTACGATGGGGGGCAAGAGACCCAGTACTTC
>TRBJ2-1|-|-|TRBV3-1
CASSQDSGQDEQFF
TGTGCCAGCAGCCAAGACTCGGGGCAGGATGAGCAGTTCTTC
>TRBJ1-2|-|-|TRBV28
CASSLLRFSVGGYTF
TGTGCCAGCAGTTTGCTCCGGTTTTCGGTGGGCGGCTACACCTTC
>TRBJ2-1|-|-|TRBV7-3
CASQAGPNNEQFF
TGTGCCAGCCAAGCCGGGCCCAACAATGAGCAGTTCTTC
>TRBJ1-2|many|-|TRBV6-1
CASSPPLARGLYGYTF
TGTGCCAGCAGTCCACCCCTGGCTCGGGGGCTCTATGGCTACACCTTC
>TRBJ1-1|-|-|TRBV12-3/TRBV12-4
CASRLRGRVDTEAFF
TGTGCCAGCCGATTACGGGGAAGGGTTGACACTGAAGCTTTCTTT
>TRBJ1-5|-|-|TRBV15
CATSRGPVVSNQPQHF
TGTGCCACCAGCCGGGGGCCGGTTGTTAGCAATCAGCCCCAGCATTTT
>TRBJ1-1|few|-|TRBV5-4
CASSPEGGRTEAFF
TGTGCCAGCAGTCCAGAGGGAGGTCGCACTGAAGCTTTCTTT
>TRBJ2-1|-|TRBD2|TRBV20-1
CSARSGGKESYNEQFF
TGCAGTGCTAGATCGGGGGGAAAAGAGTCCTACAATGAGCAGTTCTTC
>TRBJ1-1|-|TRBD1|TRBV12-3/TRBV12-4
CASRVQGAGRAEAFF
TGTGCCAGCAGGGTCCAGGGGGCCGGGAGGGCTGAAGCTTTCTTT
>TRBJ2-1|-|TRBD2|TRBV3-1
CASSRASGGRNEQFF
TGTGCCAGCAGCCGGGCTAGCGGGGGTCGGAATGAGCAGTTCTTC
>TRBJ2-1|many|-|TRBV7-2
CASSQVPGRGNEQFF
TGTGCCAGCAGCCAGGTCCCCGGCCGGGGTAATGAGCAGTTCTTC
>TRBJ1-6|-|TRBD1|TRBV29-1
CSVAGQHNSPLHF
TGCAGCGTGGCGGGACAGCATAATTCACCCCTCCACTTT
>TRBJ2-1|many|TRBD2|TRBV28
CASRVPGGYNEQFF
TGTGCCAGCAGGGTACCGGGGGGGTACAATGAGCAGTTCTTC
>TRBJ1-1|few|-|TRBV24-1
CATSDGRHTEAFF
TGTGCCACCAGTGATGGTAGGCACACTGAAGCTTTCTTT
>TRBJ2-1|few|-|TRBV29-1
CSVYLQGYGEQFF
TGCAGCGTTTACCTTCAGGGGTACGGTGAGCAGTTCTTC
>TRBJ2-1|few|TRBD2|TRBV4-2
CASSLPLAGRNNEQFF
TGTGCCAGCAGCCTTCCTTTAGCGGGGAGGAACAATGAGCAGTTCTTC
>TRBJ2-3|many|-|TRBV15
CATSSLLSSTDTQYF
TGTGCCACCAGCTCCCTCCTAAGTAGCACAGATACGCAGTATTTT
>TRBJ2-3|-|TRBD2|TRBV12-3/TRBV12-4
CASSPGLVSDTQYF
TGTGCCAGCAGTCCCGGACTAGTCTCAGATACGCAGTATTTT
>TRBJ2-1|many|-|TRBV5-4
CASSPSPYNEQFF
TGTGCCAGCAGCCCCTCCCCTTACAATGAGCAGTTCTTC
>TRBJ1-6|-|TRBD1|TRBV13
CASRKAGQGIGSPLHF
TGTGCCAGCAGGAAGGCGGGACAGGGAATCGGTTCACCCCTCCACTTT
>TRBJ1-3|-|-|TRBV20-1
CSARVGGRGNTIYF
TGCAGTGCTAGAGTGGGGGGACGGGGAAACACCATATATTTT
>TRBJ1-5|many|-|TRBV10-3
CAISGTDNHQPQHF
TGTGCCATCAGTGGGACCGATAATCATCAGCCCCAGCATTTT
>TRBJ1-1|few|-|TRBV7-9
CASSSRGFTEAFF
TGTGCCAGCAGCTCTAGGGGATTCACTGAAGCTTTCTTT
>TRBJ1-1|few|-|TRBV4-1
CASSQVQGRNTEAFF
TGCGCCAGCAGCCAAGTCCAAGGACGGAACACTGAAGCTTTCTTT
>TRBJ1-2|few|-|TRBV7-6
CASSAQGGGYTF
TGTGCCAGCAGCGCTCAGGGCGGTGGCTACACCTTC
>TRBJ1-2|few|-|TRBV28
CASSFLLGAGYTF
TGTGCCAGCAGTTTCTTGTTGGGGGCTGGCTACACCTTC
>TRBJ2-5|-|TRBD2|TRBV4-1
CASSQEGPAGGLETQYF
TGCGCCAGCAGCCAAGAGGGCCCAGCGGGGGGGCTGGAGACCCAGTACTTC
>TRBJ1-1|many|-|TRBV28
CASIPAGGYTEAFF
TGTGCCAGCATCCCCGCGGGGGGTTACACTGAAGCTTTCTTT
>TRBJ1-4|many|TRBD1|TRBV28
CASRTIQGGNEKLFF
TGTGCCAGCAGGACTATTCAGGGGGGTAATGAAAAACTGTTTTTT
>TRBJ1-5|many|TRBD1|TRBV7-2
CASSYTRDRAVGQPQHF
TGTGCCAGCAGCTACACCCGGGACAGGGCTGTTGGTCAGCCCCAGCATTTT
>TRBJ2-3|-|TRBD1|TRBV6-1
CASSQGQGAPTDTQYF
TGTGCCAGCAGCCAGGGACAGGGGGCGCCGACAGATACGCAGTATTTT
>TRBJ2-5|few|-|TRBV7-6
CASSLGGLTEETQYF
TGTGCCAGCAGCTTAGGGGGGTTAACGGAAGAGACCCAGTACTTC
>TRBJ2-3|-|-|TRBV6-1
CASIVQPSTDTQYF
TGTGCCAGCATAGTCCAACCCAGCACAGATACGCAGTATTTT
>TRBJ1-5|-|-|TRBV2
CASSSQGTFNQPQHF
TGCGCCAGCTCATCTCAGGGCACTTTCAATCAGCCCCAGCATTTT
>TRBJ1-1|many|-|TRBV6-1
CASSGKRNTEAFF
TGTGCCAGCAGCGGGAAGAGGAACACTGAAGCTTTCTTT
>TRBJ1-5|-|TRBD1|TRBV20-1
CSARDPYRGGNQPQHF
TGCAGTGCTAGAGATCCCTACAGGGGCGGTAATCAGCCCCAGCATTTT
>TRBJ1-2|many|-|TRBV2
CASSGGGLGGYTF
TGTGCCAGCAGTGGGGGAGGGCTGGGAGGCTACACCTTC
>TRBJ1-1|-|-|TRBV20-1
CSARGVGADTEAFF
TGCAGTGCTAGAGGGGTGGGGGCTGACACTGAAGCTTTCTTT
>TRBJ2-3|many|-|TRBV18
CASSFGTPSTDTQYF
TGTGCCAGCTCATTCGGGACACCGAGCACAGATACGCAGTATTTT
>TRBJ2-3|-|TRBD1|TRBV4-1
CASSPLPPDRVDTQYF
TGCGCCAGCAGCCCCCTCCCCCCCGACAGGGTAGATACGCAGTATTTT
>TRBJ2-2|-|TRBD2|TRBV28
CASSQERGGGGELFF
TGTGCCAGCAGCCAAGAGCGGGGGGGCGGCGGGGAGCTGTTTTTT
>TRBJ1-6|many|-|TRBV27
CASREVSSYNSPLHF
TGTGCCAGCAGGGAGGTGAGCTCCTATAATTCACCCCTCCACTTT
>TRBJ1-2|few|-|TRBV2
CANSAQGGFFYGYTF
TGTGCCAATTCGGCACAGGGTGGTTTTTTCTATGGCTACACCTTC
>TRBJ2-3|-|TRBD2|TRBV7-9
CASSQIPASGGSTDTQYF
TGTGCCAGCAGCCAAATCCCAGCTAGCGGGGGTAGCACAGATACGCAGTATTTT
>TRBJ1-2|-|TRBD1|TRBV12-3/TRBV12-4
CASRDGTGGKGYTF
TGTGCCAGCAGAGACGGGACAGGGGGCAAGGGCTACACCTTC
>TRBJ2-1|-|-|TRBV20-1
CSAQTDLSRDEQFF
TGCAGTGCTCAGACCGACCTGTCAAGAGATGAGCAGTTCTTC
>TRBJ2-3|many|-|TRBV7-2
CASSLLGALDTQYF
TGTGCCAGCAGCTTATTGGGGGCCCTGGATACGCAGTATTTT
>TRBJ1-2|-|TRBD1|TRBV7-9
CASSEVGTGVGYGYTF
TGTGCCAGCAGCGAGGTCGGGACAGGGGTTGGCTATGGCTACACCTTC
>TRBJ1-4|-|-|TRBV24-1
CATSEPPKEKLFF
TGTGCCACCAGTGAGCCCCCAAAGGAAAAACTGTTTTTT